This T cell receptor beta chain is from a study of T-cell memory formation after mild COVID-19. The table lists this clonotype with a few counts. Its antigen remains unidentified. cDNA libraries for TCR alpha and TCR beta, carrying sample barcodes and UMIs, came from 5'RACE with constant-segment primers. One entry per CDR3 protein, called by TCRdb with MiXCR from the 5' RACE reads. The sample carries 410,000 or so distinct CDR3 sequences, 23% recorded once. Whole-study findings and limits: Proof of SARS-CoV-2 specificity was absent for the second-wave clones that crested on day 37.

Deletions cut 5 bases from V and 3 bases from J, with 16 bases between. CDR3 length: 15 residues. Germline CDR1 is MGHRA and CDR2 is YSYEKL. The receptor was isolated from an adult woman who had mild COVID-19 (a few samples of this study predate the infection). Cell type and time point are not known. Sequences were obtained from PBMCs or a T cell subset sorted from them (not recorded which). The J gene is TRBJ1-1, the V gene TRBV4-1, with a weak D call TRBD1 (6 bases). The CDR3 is CASSKRLQGHTEAFF. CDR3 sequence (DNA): TGCGCCAGCAGCAAGCGATTACAGGGCCACACTGAAGCTTTCTTT.